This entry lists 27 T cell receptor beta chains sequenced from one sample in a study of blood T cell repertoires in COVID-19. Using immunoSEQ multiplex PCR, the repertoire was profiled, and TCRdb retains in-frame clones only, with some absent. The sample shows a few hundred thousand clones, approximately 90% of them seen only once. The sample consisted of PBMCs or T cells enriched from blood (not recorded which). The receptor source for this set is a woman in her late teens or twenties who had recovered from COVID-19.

CDR3 in amino acids: CASSPWTSGGYHEQFF. The CDR3 nucleotides are TGTGCCAGTAGTCCGTGGACTAGCGGGGGTTACCATGAGCAGTTCTTC. This chain joins TRBV19 and TRBJ2-1; 13 bases are a match to TRBD2. The CDR3 loop spans 16 amino acids. Germline-derived CDR1 and CDR2 are LNHDA and SQIVND (reference sequence). The V segment lost 5 bases and the J segment 8 bases; nucleotides outside the gene matches: 9.

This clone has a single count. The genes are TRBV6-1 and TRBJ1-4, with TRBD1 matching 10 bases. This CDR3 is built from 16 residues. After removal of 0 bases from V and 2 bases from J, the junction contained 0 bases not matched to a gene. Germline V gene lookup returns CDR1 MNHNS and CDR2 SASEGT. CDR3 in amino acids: CASSEATGGTNEKLFF. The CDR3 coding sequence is TGTGCCAGCAGTGAAGCGACAGGGGGCACTAATGAAAAACTGTTTTTT.

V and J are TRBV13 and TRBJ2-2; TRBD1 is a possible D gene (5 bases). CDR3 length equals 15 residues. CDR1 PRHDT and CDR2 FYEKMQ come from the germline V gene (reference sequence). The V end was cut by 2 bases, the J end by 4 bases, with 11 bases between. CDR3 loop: CASSLMGPRTGELFF. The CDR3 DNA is TGTGCCAGCAGCTTAATGGGGCCCCGCACCGGGGAGCTGTTTTTT. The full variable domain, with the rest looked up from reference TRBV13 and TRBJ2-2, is AAGVIQSPRHLIKEKRETATLKCYPIPRHDTVYWYQQGPGQDPQFLISFYEKMQSDKGSIPDRFSAQQFSDYHSELNMSSLELGDSALYFCASSLMGPRTGELFFGEGSRLTVL.

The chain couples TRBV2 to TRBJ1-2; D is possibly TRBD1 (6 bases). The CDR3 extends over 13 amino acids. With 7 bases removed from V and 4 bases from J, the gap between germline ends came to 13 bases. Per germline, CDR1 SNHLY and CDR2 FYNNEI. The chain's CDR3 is CASTYTGRYGYTF. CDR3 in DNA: TGTGCCAGCACCTATACAGGGCGCTATGGCTACACCTTC.

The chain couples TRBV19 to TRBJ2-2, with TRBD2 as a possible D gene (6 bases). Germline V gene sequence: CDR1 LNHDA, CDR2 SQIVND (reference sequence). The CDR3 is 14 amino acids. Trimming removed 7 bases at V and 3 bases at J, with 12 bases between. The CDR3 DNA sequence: TGTGCCAGTACGGAGGGGCCCTACACCGGGGAGCTGTTTTTT. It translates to CASTEGPYTGELFF.

Here the CDR3 reads CASSYQQTSGRADNEQFF. As DNA, the CDR3 is TGTGCCAGCAGTTACCAACAAACTAGCGGGAGGGCCGACAATGAGCAGTTCTTC. The V gene is TRBV6-2 or TRBV6-3, the J gene TRBJ2-1; 13 nucleotides match TRBD2. V shed 2 bases and J 5 bases; nucleotides not matched to a gene: 9. Germline CDR1 MNHEY, CDR2 SVGEGT. This CDR3 is built from 18 residues.

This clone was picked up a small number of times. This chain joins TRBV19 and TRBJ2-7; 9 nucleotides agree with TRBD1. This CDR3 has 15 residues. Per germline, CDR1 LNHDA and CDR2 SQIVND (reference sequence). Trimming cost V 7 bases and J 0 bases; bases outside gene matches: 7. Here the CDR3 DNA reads TGTGCCAGTAAAGACAGGGGGGCGAGCTCCTACGAGCAGTACTTC. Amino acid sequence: CASKDRGASSYEQYF.

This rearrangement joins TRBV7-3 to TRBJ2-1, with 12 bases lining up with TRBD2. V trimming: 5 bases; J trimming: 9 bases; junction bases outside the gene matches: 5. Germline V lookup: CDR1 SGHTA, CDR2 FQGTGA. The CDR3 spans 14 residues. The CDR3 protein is CASSPTSGRGEQFF. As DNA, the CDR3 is TGTGCCAGCAGCCCGACTAGCGGGAGAGGTGAGCAGTTCTTC.

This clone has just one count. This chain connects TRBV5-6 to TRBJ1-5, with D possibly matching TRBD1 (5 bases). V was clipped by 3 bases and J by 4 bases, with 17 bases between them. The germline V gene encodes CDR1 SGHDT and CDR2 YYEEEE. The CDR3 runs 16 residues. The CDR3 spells CASSSAGGGSNQPQHF. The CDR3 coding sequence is TGTGCCAGCAGCTCCGCGGGGGGTGGATCGAATCAGCCCCAGCATTTT. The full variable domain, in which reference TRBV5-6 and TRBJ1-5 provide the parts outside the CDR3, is DAGVTQSPTHLIKTRGQQVTLRCSPKSGHDTVSWYQQALGQGPQFIFQYYEEEERQRGNFPDRFSGHQFPNYSSELNVNALLLGDSALYLCASSSAGGGSNQPQHFGDGTRLSIL.

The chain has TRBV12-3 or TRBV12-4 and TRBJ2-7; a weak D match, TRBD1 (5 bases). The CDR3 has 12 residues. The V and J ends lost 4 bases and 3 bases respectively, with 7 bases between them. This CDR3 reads CASSSQGYEQYF. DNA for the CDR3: TGTGCCAGCAGTTCCCAGGGCTACGAGCAGTACTTC.

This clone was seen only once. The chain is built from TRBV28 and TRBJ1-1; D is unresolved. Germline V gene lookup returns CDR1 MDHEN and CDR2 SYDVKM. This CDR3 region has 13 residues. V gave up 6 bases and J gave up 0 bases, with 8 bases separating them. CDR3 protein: CASSEDMNTEAFF. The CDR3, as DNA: TGTGCCAGCAGCGAAGACATGAACACTGAAGCTTTCTTT.

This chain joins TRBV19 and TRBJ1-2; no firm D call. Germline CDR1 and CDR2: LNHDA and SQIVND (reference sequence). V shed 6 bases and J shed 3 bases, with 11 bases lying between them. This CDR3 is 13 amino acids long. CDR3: CASRLTLDYGYTF. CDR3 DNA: TGTGCCAGTAGACTAACCTTGGACTATGGCTACACCTTC.

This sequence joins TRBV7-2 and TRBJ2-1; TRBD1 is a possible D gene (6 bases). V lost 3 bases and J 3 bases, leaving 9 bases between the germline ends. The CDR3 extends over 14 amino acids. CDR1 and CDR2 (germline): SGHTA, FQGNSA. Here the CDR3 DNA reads TGTGCCAGCAGCTTGCAGGGGCACTACAATGAGCAGTTCTTC. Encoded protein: CASSLQGHYNEQFF.

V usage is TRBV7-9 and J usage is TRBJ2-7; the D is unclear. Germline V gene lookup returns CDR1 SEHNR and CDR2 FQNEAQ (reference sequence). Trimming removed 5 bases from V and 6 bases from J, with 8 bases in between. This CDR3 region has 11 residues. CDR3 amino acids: CASSPGFEQYF. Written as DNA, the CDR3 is TGTGCCAGCAGCCCCGGGTTCGAGCAGTACTTC.

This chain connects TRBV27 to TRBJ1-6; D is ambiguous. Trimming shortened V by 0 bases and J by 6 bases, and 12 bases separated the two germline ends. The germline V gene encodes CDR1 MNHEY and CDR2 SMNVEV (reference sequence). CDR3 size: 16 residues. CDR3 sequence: CASSLSLGGSNSPLHF. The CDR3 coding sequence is TGTGCCAGCAGTTTATCGTTGGGAGGGTCTAATTCACCCCTCCACTTT.

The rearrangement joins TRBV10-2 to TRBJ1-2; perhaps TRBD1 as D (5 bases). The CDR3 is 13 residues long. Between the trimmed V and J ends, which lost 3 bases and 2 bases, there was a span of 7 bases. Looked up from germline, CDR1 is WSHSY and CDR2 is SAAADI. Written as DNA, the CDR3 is TGCGCCAGCAGTGATCAGGGCAACTATGGCTACACCTTC. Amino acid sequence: CASSDQGNYGYTF.

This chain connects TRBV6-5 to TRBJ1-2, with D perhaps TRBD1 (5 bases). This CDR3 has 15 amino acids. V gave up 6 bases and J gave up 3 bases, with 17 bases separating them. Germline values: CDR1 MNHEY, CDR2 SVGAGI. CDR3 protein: CASRETHGGDYGYTF. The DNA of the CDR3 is TGTGCCAGCAGGGAGACCCATGGGGGGGACTATGGCTACACCTTC.

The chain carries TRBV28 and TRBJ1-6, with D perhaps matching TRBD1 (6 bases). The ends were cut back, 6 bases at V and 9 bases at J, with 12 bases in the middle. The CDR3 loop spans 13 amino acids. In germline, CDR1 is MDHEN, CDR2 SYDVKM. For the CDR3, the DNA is TGTGCCAGCAGACCCAACAGGGCTTCACCCCTCCACTTT. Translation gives CASRPNRASPLHF.

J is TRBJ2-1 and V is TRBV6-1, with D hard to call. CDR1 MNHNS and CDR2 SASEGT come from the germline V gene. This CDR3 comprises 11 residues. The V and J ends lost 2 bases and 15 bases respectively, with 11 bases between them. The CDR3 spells CASSEPWLWFF. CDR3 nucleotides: TGTGCCAGCAGTGAACCATGGCTCTGGTTCTTC.

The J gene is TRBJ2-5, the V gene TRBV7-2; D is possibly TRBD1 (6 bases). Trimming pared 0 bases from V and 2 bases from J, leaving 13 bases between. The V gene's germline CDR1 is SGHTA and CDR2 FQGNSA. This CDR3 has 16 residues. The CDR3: CASSLARGLGQETQYF. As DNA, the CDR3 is TGTGCCAGCAGCTTAGCCAGGGGTCTTGGTCAAGAGACCCAGTACTTC.

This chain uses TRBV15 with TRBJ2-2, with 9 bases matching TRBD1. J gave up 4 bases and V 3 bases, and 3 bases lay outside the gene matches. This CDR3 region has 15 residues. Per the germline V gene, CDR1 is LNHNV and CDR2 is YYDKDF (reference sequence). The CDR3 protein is CATSRDRGGTGELFF. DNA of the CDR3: TGTGCCACCAGCAGGGACAGGGGCGGCACCGGGGAGCTGTTTTTT.

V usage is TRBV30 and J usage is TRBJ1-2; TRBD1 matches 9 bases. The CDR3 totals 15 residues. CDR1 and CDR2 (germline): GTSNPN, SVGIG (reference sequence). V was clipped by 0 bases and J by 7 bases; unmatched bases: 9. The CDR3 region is CAWSVSGQGWVGYTF. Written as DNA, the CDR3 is TGTGCCTGGAGTGTCTCGGGACAGGGCTGGGTTGGCTACACCTTC. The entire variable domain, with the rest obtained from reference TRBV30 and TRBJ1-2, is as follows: SQTIHQWPATLVQPVGSPLSLECTVEGTSNPNLYWYRQAAGRGLQLLFYSVGIGQISSEVPQNLSASRPQDRQFILSSKKLLLSDSGFYLCAWSVSGQGWVGYTFGSGTRLTVV.

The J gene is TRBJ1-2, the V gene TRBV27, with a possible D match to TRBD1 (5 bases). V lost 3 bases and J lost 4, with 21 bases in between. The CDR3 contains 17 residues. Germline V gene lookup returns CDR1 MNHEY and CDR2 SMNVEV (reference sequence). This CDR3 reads CASSFYGGAISTYGYTF. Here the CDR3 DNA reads TGTGCCAGCAGTTTCTATGGCGGGGCCATAAGCACCTATGGCTACACCTTC.

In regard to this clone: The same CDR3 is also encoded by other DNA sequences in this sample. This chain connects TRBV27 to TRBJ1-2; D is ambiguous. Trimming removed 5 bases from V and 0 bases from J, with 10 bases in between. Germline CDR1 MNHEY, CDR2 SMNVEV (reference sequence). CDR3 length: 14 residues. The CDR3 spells CASSPAGANYGYTF. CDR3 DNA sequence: TGTGCCAGCAGTCCCGCCGGAGCTAACTATGGCTACACCTTC.

CDR3 DNA sequence: TGCAGCGTCCGGGACAGGGCAACTAATGAAAAACTGTTTTTT. This gives the protein CSVRDRATNEKLFF. This chain joins TRBV29-1 and TRBJ1-4; 9 bases line up with TRBD1. This CDR3 is 14 amino acids long. Germline V CDR1 and CDR2: SQVTM, ANQGSEA. V gave up 6 bases and J gave up 0 bases; unmatched junction bases: 2.

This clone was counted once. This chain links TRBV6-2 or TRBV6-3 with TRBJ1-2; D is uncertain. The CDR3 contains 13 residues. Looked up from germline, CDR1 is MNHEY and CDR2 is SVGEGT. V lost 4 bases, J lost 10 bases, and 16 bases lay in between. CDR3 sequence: CASSSAGYISYTF. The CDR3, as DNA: TGTGCCAGCAGTTCTGCGGGGTATATCTCCTACACCTTC.

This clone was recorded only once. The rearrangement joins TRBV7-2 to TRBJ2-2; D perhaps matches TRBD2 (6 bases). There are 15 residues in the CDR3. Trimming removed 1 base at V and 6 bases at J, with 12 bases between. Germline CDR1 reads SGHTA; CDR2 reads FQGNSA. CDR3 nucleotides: TGTGCCAGCAGCTTAGGCGGGGTTCGCGCCGGGGAGCTGTTTTTT. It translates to CASSLGGVRAGELFF.